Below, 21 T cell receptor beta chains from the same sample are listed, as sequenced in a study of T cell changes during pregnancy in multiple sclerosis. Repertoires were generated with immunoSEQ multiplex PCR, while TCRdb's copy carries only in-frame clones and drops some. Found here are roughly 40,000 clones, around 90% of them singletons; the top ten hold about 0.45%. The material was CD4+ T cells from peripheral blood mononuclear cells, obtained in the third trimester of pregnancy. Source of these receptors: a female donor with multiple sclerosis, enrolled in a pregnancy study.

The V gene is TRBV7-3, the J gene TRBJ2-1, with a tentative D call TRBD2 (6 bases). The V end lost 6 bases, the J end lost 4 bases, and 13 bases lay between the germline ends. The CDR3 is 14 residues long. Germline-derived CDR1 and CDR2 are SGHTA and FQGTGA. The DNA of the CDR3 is TGTGCCAGCAGTCGGGGGACGGGTTACAATGAGCAGTTCTTC. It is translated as CASSRGTGYNEQFF.

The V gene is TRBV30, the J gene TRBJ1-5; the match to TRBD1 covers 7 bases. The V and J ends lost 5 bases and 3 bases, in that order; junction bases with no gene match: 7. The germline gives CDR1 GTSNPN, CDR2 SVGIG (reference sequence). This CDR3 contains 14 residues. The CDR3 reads CAWGGTALNQPQHF. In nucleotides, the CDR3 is TGTGCCTGGGGGGGGACAGCGCTCAATCAGCCCCAGCATTTT. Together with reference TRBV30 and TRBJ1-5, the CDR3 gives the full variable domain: SQTIHQWPATLVQPVGSPLSLECTVEGTSNPNLYWYRQAAGRGLQLLFYSVGIGQISSEVPQNLSASRPQDRQFILSSKKLLLSDSGFYLCAWGGTALNQPQHFGDGTRLSIL.

CDR3 nucleotide sequence: TGTGCCAGTAGTAAGGGGACAGCTTTGAATGAAAAACTGTTTTTT. Translation gives CASSKGTALNEKLFF. The V and J genes are TRBV19 and TRBJ1-4; 7 bases agree with TRBD1. Germline values: CDR1 LNHDA, CDR2 SQIVND (reference sequence). The CDR3 runs to 15 residues. With 4 bases clipped from V and 5 bases from J, the junction kept 7 bases outside the gene matches.

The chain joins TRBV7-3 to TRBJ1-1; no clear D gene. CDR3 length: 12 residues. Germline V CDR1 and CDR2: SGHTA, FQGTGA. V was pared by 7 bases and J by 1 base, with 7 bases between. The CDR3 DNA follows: TGTGCCAGCATGGGCCAGAACACTGAAGCTTTCTTT. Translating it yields CASMGQNTEAFF.

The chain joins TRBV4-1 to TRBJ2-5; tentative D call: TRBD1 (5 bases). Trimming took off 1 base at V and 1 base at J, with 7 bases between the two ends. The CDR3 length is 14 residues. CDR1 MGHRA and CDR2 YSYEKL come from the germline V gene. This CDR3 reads CASSQGQLQETQYF. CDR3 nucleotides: TGCGCCAGCAGCCAAGGACAGCTCCAAGAGACCCAGTACTTC.

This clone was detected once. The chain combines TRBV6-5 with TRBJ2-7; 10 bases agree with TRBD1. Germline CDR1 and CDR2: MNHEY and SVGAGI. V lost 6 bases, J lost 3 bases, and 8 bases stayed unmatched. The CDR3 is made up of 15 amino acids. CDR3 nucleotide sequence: TGTGCCAGCAGCGTGACAGGGGGCTCATTCTACGAGCAGTACTTC. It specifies CASSVTGGSFYEQYF.

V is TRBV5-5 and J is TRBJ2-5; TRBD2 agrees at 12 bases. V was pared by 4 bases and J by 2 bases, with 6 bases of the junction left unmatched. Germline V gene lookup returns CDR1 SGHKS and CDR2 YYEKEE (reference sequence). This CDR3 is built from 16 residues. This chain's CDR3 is CASSQGLAGYQETQYF. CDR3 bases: TGTGCCAGCAGCCAGGGACTAGCGGGTTATCAAGAGACCCAGTACTTC.

In DNA form, the CDR3 reads TGTGCCAGCAGTGATAGCGGGGATACCTACGAGCAGTACTTC. This gives the protein CASSDSGDTYEQYF. The rearrangement uses TRBV6-1 and TRBJ2-7, with 8 bases that match TRBD2. Germline V gives CDR1 MNHNS, CDR2 SASEGT. The CDR3 extends over 14 amino acids. J lost 2 bases, V lost 3 bases, and 3 bases had no gene match.

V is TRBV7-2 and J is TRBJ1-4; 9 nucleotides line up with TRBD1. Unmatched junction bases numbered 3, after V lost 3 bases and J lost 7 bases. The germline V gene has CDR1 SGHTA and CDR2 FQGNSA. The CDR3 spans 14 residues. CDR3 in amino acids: CASSFDRGGEKLFF. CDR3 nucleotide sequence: TGTGCCAGCAGCTTCGACAGGGGGGGTGAAAAACTGTTTTTT.

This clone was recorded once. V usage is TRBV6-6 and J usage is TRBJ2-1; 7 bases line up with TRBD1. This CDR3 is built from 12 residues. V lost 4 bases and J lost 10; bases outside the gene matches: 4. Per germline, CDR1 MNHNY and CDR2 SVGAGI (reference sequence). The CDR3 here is CASSFDRAEQFF. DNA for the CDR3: TGTGCCAGCAGTTTTGACAGGGCGGAGCAGTTCTTC.

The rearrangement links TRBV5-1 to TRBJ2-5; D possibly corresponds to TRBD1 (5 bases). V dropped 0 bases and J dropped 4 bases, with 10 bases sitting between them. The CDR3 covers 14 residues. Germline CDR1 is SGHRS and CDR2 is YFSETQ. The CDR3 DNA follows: TGCGCCAGCAGCTTGGTTAATCAGGGAGAGACCCAGTACTTC. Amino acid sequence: CASSLVNQGETQYF. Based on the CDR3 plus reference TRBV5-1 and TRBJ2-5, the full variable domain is KAGVTQTPRYLIKTRGQQVTLSCSPISGHRSVSWYQQTPGQGLQFLFEYFSETQRNKGNFPGRFSGRQFSNSRSEMNVSTLELGDSALYLCASSLVNQGETQYFGPGTRLLVL.

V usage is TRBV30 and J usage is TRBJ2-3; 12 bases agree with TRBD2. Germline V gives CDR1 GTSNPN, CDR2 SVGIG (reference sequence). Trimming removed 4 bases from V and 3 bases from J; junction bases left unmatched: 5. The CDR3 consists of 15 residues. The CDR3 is CAWTLAGGLTDTQYF. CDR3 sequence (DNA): TGTGCCTGGACCCTAGCGGGAGGGCTTACAGATACGCAGTATTTT.

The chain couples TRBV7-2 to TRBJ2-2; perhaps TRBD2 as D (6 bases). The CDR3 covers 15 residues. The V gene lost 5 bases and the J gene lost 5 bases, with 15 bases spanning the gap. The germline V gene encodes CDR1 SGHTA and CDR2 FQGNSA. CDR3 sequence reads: CASSAGTFGTGELFF. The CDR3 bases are TGTGCCAGCAGCGCCGGGACTTTCGGTACCGGGGAGCTGTTTTTT.

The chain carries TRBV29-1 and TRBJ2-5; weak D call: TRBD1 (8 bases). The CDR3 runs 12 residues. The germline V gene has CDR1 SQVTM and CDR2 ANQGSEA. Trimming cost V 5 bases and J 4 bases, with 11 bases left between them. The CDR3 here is CSVYRGGETQYF. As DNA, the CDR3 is TGCAGCGTTTACAGGGGGGGAGAGACCCAGTACTTC.

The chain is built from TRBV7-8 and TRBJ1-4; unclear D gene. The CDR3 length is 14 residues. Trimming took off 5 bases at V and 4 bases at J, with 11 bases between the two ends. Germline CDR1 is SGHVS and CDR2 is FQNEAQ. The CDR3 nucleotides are TGTGCCAGCAGCCCTCGGGTCCTTAATGAAAAACTGTTTTTT. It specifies CASSPRVLNEKLFF.

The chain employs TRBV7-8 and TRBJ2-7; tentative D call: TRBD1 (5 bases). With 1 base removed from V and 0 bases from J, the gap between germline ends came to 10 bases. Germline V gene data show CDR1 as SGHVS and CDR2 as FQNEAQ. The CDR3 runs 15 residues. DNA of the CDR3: TGTGCCAGCAGCTTAGAGGGGATAAGCTCCTACGAGCAGTACTTC. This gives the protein CASSLEGISSYEQYF.

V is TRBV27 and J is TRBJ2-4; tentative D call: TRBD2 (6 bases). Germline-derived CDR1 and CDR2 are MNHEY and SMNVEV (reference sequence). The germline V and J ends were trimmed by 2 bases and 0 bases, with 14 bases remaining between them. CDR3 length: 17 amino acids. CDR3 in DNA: TGTGCCAGCAGTTTAAGAGGAGGGCGGATAGCCAAAAACATTCAGTACTTC. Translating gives CASSLRGGRIAKNIQYF.

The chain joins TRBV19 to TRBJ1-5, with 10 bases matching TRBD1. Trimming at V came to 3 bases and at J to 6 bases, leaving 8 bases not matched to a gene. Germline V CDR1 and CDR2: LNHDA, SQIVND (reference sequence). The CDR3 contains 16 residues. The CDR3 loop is CASSIISGQGFQPQHF. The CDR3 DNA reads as TGTGCCAGTAGTATCATATCGGGACAGGGGTTTCAGCCCCAGCATTTT.

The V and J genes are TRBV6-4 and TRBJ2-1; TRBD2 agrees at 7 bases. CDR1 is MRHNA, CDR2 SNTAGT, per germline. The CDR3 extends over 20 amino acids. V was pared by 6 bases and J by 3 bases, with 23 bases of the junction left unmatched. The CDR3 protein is CASRVLAETPEAYYYNEQFF. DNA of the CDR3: TGTGCCAGCAGGGTGCTAGCGGAGACGCCCGAGGCATACTACTACAATGAGCAGTTCTTC.

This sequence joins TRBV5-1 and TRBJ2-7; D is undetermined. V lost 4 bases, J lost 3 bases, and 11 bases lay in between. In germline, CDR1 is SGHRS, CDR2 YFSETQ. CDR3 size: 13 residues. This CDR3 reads CASSQTSFYEQYF. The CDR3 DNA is TGCGCCAGCAGCCAGACAAGTTTCTACGAGCAGTACTTC.

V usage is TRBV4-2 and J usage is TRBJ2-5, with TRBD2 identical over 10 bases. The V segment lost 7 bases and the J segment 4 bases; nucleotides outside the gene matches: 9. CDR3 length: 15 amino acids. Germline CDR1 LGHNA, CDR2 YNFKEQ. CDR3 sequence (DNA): TGTGCCAGCACTCCATTAGCGGGAGGTGCAGAGACCCAGTACTTC. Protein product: CASTPLAGGAETQYF.